This T cell receptor beta chain emerged from a study of human T cells and chemical hapten exposure. Study summary: DPC 0.01% went on the upper back by patch test, with reading at 6 days.

This sample's time point: patch test 2, 6 weeks after DPC sensitization. Indicated treatment: therapeutic diphenylcyclopropenone sensitization with weekly scalp DPC. Alopecia patients, 18 to 70 years old and DPC-suitable, served as donors. Trimming cost V 0 bases and J 4 bases; bases outside gene matches: 5. Per the germline V gene, CDR1 is SGDLS and CDR2 is YYNGEE. The CDR3 covers 16 residues. This clonotype was seen only a few times. The study's library attached unique molecular identifiers to single cDNA molecules. Authors' data handling: Across samples, TCR counts had a median of about 92,000 and ranged from about 23,224 to 690,600. TCRdb processed the RACE reads anew with MiXCR; each CDR3 protein has one entry. TCRdb, not the original authors, processed these V and J calls. The data show more than 75,000 distinct CDR3 sequences, about 9.3% seen once.

The gene calls are TRBV9 and TRBJ2-3; 10 positions match TRBD2. The sample consisted of whole blood, taken in connection with sensitization to the hapten diphenylcyclopropenone (DPC). This clonotype originated in a woman between 40 and 55 years old with alopecia areata. Some clones in this sample may be carry-over from other donors' samples. CDR3 loop: CASSVAPSGSSDTQYF. CDR3 DNA: TGTGCCAGCAGCGTAGCGCCTAGCGGGAGTTCAGATACGCAGTATTTT.